Listed below are T cell receptor beta chains from one sample, sequenced in a study of glioma-infiltrating T cells. TCRdb reanalysed the multiplex PCR reads using MiXCR and keeps one entry per CDR3 protein. The table has around 93,000 distinct CDR3 sequences, 35% to 50% seen once. Sequencing was performed on glioma tissue, nonneoplastic brain tissue, or PBMCs (not recorded which). These receptors all stem from a human donor with low-grade glioma or glioblastoma, undergoing nonglioma brain surgery, or in good health (not recorded which). Both conserved end residues are part of each CDR3. The order of the fields is clone size, V gene, D gene, J gene, CDR3 DNA, CDR3 protein. D genes are given only for firm matches. The listing skips clone size in some rows; elsewhere it reads once, few, many or a size class.

many	TRBV20-1	.	TRBJ1-2	TGCAGTGCTAGTACCCACCGCTCCTATGGCTACACCTTC	CSASTHRSYGYTF
many	TRBV12-3/TRBV12-4	TRBD2	TRBJ2-7	TGTGCCAGCAGTTTAGGAGCGGGAGGTTCCTACGAGCAGTACTTC	CASSLGAGGSYEQYF
many	TRBV7-8	.	TRBJ2-7	TGTGCCAGTAGGGGGGATGACTACGAGCAGTACTTC	CASRGDDYEQYF
many	TRBV18	TRBD2	TRBJ2-1	TGTGCCAGCTCACCACTTCAAGCGGGAGGTCTGGGGAATGAGCAGTTCTTC	CASSPLQAGGLGNEQFF
.	TRBV28	.	TRBJ2-5	TGTGCCAGCAGAGGGGTCGAGACCCAGTACTTC	CASRGVETQYF
many	TRBV5-4	.	TRBJ2-3	TGTGCCAGCAGCAGGGAGGCGGCGACAGATACGCAGTATTTT	CASSREAATDTQYF
many	TRBV19	TRBD2	TRBJ2-7	TGTGCCAGTAGGCCGGGACTAGTCGACGAGCAGTACTTC	CASRPGLVDEQYF
.	TRBV6-1	.	TRBJ1-1	TGTGCCATAGGGGAGAGGGCGGAGGGGGTGAACACTGAAGTTTTCTTT	CAIGERAEGVNTEVFF
few	TRBV5-5	TRBD2	TRBJ2-5	TGTGCCAGCAGCCGGGGACTAGTCGGAGAGACCCAGTACTTC	CASSRGLVGETQYF
.	TRBV7-6	.	TRBJ2-5	TGTGCCATCAGCCCAACAGGGAGTGCCGAGACCCAGTACTTC	CAISPTGSAETQYF
many	TRBV29-1	TRBD1	TRBJ2-1	TGCAGCGTTCGGGACAGCTACAATGAGCAGTTCTTC	CSVRDSYNEQFF
many	TRBV11-3	.	TRBJ2-1	TGTGCCAGCAGCCGCTCGGAGGGCACACACTACCTCTTC	CASSRSEGTHYLF
.	TRBV6-6	.	TRBJ2-7	TGTGCCGGCAGTTACTCCTACGAGCGGTACTTC	CAGSYSYERYF
once	TRBV7-8	TRBD2	TRBJ2-1	TGTGCCAGCAGGGTGAGCGGGGGGTCGAATGAGCAGTTCTTC	CASRVSGGSNEQFF
many	TRBV30	TRBD2	TRBJ2-3	TGTGCGCCAACGGAAGCGGGGACAGATACGCAGTATTTT	CAPTEAGTDTQYF
.	TRBV27	.	TRBJ2-7	TGTGCCAGCAAGGGTGGGCTGCACGAGCAGTACTTC	CASKGGLHEQYF